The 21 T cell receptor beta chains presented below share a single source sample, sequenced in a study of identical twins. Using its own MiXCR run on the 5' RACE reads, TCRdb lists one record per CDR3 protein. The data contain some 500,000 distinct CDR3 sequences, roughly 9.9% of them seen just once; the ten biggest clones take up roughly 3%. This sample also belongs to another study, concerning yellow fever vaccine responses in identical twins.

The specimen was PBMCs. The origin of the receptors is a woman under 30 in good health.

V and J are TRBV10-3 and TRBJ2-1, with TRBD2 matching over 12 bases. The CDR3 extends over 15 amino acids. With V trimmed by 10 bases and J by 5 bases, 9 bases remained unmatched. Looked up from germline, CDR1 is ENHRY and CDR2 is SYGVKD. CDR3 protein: CATLAGGPMDNEQFF. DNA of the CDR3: TGTGCCACTCTAGCGGGAGGGCCAATGGACAATGAGCAGTTCTTC.

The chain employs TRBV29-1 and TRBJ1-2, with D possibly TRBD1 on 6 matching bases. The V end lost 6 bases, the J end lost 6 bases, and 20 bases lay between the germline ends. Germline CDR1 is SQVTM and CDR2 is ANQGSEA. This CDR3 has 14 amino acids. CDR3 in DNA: TGCAGCGTCCTCGGGGGCCGAACGATCGATGGCTACACCTTC. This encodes CSVLGGRTIDGYTF.

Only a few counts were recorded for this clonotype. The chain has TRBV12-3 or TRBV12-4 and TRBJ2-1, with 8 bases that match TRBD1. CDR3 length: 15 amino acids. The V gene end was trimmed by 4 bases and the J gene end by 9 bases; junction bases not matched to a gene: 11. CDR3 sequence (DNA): TGTGCCAGCAGTTGGGGACAGGACGGCAGGGCTGAGCAGTTCTTC. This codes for CASSWGQDGRAEQFF.

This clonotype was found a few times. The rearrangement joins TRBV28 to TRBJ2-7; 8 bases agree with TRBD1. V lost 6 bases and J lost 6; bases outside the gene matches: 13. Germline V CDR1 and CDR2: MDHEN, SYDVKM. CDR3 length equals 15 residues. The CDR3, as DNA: TGTGCCAGCAGCGTAACCGGGACAGGTTTTAGCGAGCAGTACTTC. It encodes CASSVTGTGFSEQYF.

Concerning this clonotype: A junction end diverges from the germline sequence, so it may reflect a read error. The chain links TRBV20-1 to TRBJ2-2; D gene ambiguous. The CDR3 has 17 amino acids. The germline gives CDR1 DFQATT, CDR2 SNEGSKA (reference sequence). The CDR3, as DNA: TGCTGTGCTAGAGATCCCCGTTTGGGATCGAACACCGGGGAGCTGTTTTTT. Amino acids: CCARDPRLGSNTGELFF.

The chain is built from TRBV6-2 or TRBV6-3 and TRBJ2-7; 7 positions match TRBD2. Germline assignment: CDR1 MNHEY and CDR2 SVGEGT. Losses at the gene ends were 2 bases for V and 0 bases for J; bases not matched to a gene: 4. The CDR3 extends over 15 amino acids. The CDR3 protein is CASSYPGLVSYEQYF. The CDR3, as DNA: TGTGCCAGCAGTTACCCTGGACTAGTCTCCTACGAGCAGTACTTC.

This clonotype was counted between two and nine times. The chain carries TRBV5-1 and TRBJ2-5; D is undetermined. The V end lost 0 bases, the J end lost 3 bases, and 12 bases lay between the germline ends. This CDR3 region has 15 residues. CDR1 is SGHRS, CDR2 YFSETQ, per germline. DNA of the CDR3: TGCGCCAGCAGCTTGGACGGTAGGGCGGAAGAGACCCAGTACTTC. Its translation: CASSLDGRAEETQYF.

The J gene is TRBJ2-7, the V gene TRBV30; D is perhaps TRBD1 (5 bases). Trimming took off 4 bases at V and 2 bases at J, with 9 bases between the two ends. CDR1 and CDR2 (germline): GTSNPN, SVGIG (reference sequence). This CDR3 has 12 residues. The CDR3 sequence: CAWTGLPYEQYF. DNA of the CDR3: TGTGCCTGGACAGGGCTCCCCTACGAGCAGTACTTC.

The CDR3 bases are TGTGCCAGCAGTTACCGGCCAGCGCGGAACACTGAAGCTTTCTTT. Its protein product is CASSYRPARNTEAFF. The chain recombines TRBV6-5 with TRBJ1-1; D unclear. The CDR3 consists of 15 residues. Germline-derived CDR1 and CDR2 are MNHEY and SVGAGI. Trimming stripped 2 bases from V and 1 base from J, with 11 bases between.

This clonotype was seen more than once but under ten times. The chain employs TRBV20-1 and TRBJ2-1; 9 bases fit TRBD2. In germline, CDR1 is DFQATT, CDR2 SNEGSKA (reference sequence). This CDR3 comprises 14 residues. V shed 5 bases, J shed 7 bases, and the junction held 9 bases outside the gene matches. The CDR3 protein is CSAGLAGGSNEQFF. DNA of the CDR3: TGCAGTGCTGGCCTGGCGGGGGGGAGTAATGAGCAGTTCTTC.

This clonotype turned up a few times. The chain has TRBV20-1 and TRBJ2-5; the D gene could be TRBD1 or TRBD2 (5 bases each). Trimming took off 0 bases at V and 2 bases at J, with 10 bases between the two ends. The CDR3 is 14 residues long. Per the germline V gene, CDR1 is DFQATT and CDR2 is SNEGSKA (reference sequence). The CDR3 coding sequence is TGCAGTGCTAGAGATCGATGGGGGCAAGAGACCCAGTACTTC. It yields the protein CSARDRWGQETQYF.

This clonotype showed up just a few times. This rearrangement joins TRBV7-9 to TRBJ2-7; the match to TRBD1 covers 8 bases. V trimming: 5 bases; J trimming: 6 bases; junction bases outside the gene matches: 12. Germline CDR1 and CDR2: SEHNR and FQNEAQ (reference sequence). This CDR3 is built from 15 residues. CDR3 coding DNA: TGTGCCAGCAGCCCACCCGGGACAGGTATACTCGAGCAGTACTTC. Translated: CASSPPGTGILEQYF.

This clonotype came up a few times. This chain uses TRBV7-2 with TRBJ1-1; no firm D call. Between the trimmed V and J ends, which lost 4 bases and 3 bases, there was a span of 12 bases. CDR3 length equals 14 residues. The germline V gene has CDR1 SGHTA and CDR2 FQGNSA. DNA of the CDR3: TGTGCCAGCAGCTCCGGGGTAGAGTACACTGAAGCTTTCTTT. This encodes CASSSGVEYTEAFF.

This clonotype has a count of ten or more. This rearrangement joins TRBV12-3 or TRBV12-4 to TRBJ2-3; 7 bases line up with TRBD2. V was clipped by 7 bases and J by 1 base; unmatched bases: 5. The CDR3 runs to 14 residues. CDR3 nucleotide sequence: TGTGCCAGCACCTCCAGCGGGGGCACAGATACGCAGTATTTT. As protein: CASTSSGGTDTQYF.

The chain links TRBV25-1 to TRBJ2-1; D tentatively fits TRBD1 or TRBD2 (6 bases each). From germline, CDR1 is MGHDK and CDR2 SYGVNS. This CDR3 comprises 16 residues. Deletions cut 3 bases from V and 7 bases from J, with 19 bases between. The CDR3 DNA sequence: TGTGCCAGCAGTGAGTTTTCCGGGGGCGCTAGGAATGAGCAGTTCTTC. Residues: CASSEFSGGARNEQFF.

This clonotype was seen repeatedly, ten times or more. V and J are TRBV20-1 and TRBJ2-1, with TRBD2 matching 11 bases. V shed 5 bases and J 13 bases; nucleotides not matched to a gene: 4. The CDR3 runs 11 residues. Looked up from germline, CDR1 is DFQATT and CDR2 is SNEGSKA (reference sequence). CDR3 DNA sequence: TGCAGTGCTGCGGGACTAGCGGCACAGTTCTTC. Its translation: CSAAGLAAQFF.

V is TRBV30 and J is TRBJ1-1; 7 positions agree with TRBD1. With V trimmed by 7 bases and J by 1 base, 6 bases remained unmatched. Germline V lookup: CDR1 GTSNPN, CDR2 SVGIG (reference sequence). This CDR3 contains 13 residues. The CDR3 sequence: CASQGGRNTEAFF. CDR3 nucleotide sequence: TGTGCCTCCCAAGGGGGCCGGAACACTGAAGCTTTCTTT.

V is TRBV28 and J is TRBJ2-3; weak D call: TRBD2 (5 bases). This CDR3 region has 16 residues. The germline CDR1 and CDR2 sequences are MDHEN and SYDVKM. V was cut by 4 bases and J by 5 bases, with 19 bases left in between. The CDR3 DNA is TGTGCCAGCAGTTCCGTTTTGGGAGATGGAATAGATACGCAGTATTTT. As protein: CASSSVLGDGIDTQYF. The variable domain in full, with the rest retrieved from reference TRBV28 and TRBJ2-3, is DVKVTQSSRYLVKRTGEKVFLECVQDMDHENMFWYRQDPGLGLRLIYFSYDVKMKEKGDIPEGYSVSREKKERFSLILESASTNQTSMYLCASSSVLGDGIDTQYFGPGTRLTVL.

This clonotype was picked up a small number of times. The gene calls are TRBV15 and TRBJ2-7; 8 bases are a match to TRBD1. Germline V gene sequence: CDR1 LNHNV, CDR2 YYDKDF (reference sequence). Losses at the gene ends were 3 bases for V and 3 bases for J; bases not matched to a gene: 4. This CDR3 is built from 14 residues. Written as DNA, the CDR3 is TGTGCCACCAGCAGTGCAGGGGGCAGCTACGAGCAGTACTTC. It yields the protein CATSSAGGSYEQYF.

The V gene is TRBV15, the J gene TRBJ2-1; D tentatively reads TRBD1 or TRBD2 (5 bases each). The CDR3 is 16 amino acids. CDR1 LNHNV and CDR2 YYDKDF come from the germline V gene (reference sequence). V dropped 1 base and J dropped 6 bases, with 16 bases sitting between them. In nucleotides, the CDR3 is TGTGCCACCAGCAGAGCTCTAGGGACCTTAGGCAATGAGCAGTTCTTC. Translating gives CATSRALGTLGNEQFF.

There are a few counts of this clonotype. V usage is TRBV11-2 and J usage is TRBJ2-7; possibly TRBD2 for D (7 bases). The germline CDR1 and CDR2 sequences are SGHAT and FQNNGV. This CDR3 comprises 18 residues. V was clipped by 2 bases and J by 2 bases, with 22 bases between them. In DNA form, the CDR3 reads TGTGCCAGCAGCTTACAAGGGGAGGGGGGGGCTCGGCCCTACGAGCAGTACTTC. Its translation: CASSLQGEGGARPYEQYF.